Following are 3 T cell receptor beta chains from one sample sequenced in a study of monozygotic twins with inflammatory bowel disease. TCRdb re-called the 5' RACE reads and gives one entry per CDR3 protein, without DNA. The sample table includes about 210,000 distinct CDR3 sequences. The sequenced sample was blood. These receptors were taken from a human donor with ulcerative colitis or Crohn's disease, or a healthy co-twin of an affected twin (not recorded which).

This chain connects TRBV5-6 to TRBJ1-1. Germline V gives CDR1 SGHDT, CDR2 YYEEEE. The CDR3 spans 14 residues. This CDR3 reads CASSFGGTGTEAFF.

This chain links TRBV28 with TRBJ1-1; the TCRdb D gene call, TRBD1, has no DNA to confirm it. The germline CDR1 and CDR2 sequences are MDHEN and SYDVKM. The CDR3 length is 15 residues. CDR3 sequence: CASSFGLGRGTEAFF.

The genes are TRBV11-1 and TRBJ2-3. The CDR3 length is 15 residues. Germline V gene data show CDR1 as SGHAT and CDR2 as FQDESV (reference sequence). The CDR3: CASSLVAFRADTQYF.